The 28 T cell receptor beta chains presented below share a single source sample, sequenced in a study of blood T cell repertoires in COVID-19. Generated by immunoSEQ multiplex PCR, the TCRdb table keeps only in-frame clones and is missing some. Seen here are 200,000 or so clones, 80% to 85% observed once, and the top ten hold 7.5%. Sequenced input: PBMCs or T cells enriched from blood (not recorded which). Receptors were obtained from a man aged 35 to 55 who had recovered from COVID-19.

J is TRBJ2-7 and V is TRBV5-7; no reliable D call. TRBV5-7 is given ORF status, its function remaining uncertain. This CDR3 is built from 10 residues. The CDR3: CASSLSYTKV. In DNA form, the CDR3 reads TGTGCCAGCAGCCTCTCTTACACGAAGGTC.

The chain combines TRBV28 with TRBJ2-7; D unclear. This CDR3 region has 11 residues. V dropped 6 bases and J dropped 6 bases, with 9 bases sitting between them. CDR1 is MDHEN and CDR2 is SYDVKM in the germline V gene. CDR3 sequence: CASRRRFEQYF. DNA for the CDR3: TGTGCCAGCAGGCGGAGATTCGAGCAGTACTTC.

The chain joins TRBV19 to TRBJ2-1; no clear D gene. Trimming took 6 bases from V and 10 from J, leaving 16 bases between them. CDR3 length equals 13 residues. CDR1 LNHDA and CDR2 SQIVND come from the germline V gene (reference sequence). The CDR3 DNA reads as TGTGCCAGTAGCCCCACTGGCCCGGAGGAGCAGTTCTTC. This gives the protein CASSPTGPEEQFF.

This chain connects TRBV9 to TRBJ2-1; 7 nucleotides line up with TRBD1. The length of the CDR3 is 14 residues. CDR1 and CDR2 (germline): SGDLS, YYNGEE. With 2 bases clipped from V and 5 bases from J, the junction kept 4 bases outside the gene matches. The CDR3 sequence: CASSVRTGDNEQFF. The CDR3 region has the DNA TGTGCCAGCAGCGTCAGGACAGGAGACAATGAGCAGTTCTTC.

The genes are TRBV25-1 and TRBJ1-1, with 9 nucleotides matching TRBD1. CDR3 size: 15 residues. V was pared by 1 base and J by 1 base, with 1 base of the junction left unmatched. Germline CDR1 MGHDK, CDR2 SYGVNS. The CDR3 DNA reads TGTGCCAGCAGTGAATTGGGACAGGGGAACACTGAAGCTTTCTTT. As protein: CASSELGQGNTEAFF.

The chain links TRBV6-6 to TRBJ2-7, with D perhaps TRBD2 (5 bases). Germline assignment: CDR1 MNHNY and CDR2 SVGAGI (reference sequence). V was trimmed by 0 bases and J by 4 bases, leaving 13 bases between them. The CDR3 length is 15 residues. The CDR3, as DNA: TGTGCCAGCAGTTACTCGACCGCGACGGGGTACGAGCAGTACTTC. Its protein is CASSYSTATGYEQYF.

The chain uses TRBV2 and TRBJ1-6; D perhaps matches TRBD1 (5 bases). The CDR3 has 15 amino acids. V was shortened by 6 bases and J by 1 base, with 10 bases between the two germline ends. Germline V gene data show CDR1 as SNHLY and CDR2 as FYNNEI. The CDR3 region is CASSTGGSYNSPLHF. In DNA form, the CDR3 reads TGTGCCAGCAGCACCGGGGGATCCTATAATTCACCCCTCCACTTT.

This clone was detected a few times. This chain uses TRBV4-1 with TRBJ2-1, with D possibly being TRBD1 (5 bases). Germline CDR1 and CDR2: MGHRA and YSYEKL. The CDR3 consists of 15 residues. The V gene lost 1 base and the J gene lost 1 base, with 8 bases spanning the gap. The CDR3 sequence is CASSQGAGSYNEQFF. The CDR3 DNA follows: TGCGCCAGCAGCCAAGGTGCAGGGTCCTACAATGAGCAGTTCTTC.

This chain uses TRBV6-5 with TRBJ2-7; the D is unclear. V was shortened by 5 bases and J by 3 bases, with 11 bases between the two germline ends. The CDR3 spans 13 residues. CDR1 and CDR2 from the germline V gene are MNHEY and SVGAGI. CDR3 DNA: TGTGCCAGCAGTACCCGAGCTAACTACGAGCAGTACTTC. Protein product: CASSTRANYEQYF.

V is TRBV4-1 and J is TRBJ2-7; D perhaps matches TRBD2 (6 bases). The CDR3 runs 15 residues. Trimming stripped 4 bases from V and 3 bases from J, with 16 bases between. Per germline, CDR1 MGHRA and CDR2 YSYEKL. CDR3 protein: CASSPSLGLFYEQYF. CDR3 in DNA: TGCGCCAGCAGCCCTAGCCTGGGACTTTTCTACGAGCAGTACTTC.

This clone was counted only a few times. The chain is built from TRBV7-2 and TRBJ1-1; 7 bases map to TRBD1. CDR3 size: 15 residues. V lost 3 bases, J lost 4 bases, and 8 bases stayed unmatched. The germline V gene encodes CDR1 SGHTA and CDR2 FQGNSA. Here the CDR3 DNA reads TGTGCCAGCAGCTTGTACAGGGGTGGGACCACTGAAGCTTTCTTT. Protein product: CASSLYRGGTTEAFF.

This clone occurred a few times. The chain is built from TRBV4-2 and TRBJ1-2; 7 bases line up with TRBD1. The CDR3 is 13 residues long. Germline V gene sequence: CDR1 LGHNA, CDR2 YNFKEQ. Losses at the gene ends were 2 bases for V and 8 bases for J; bases not matched to a gene: 5. CDR3 sequence: CASSQINRGGYTF. CDR3 DNA sequence: TGTGCCAGCAGCCAAATAAACAGGGGCGGCTACACCTTC.

The genes are TRBV15 and TRBJ1-6, with D unresolved. From germline, CDR1 is LNHNV and CDR2 YYDKDF (reference sequence). The CDR3 covers 12 residues. V was cut by 5 bases and J by 16 bases, with 15 bases left in between. CDR3 sequence reads: CATSYRTVGLHF. As DNA, the CDR3 is TGTGCCACCAGCTACCGGACTGTGGGGCTCCACTTT.

V and J are TRBV7-8 and TRBJ2-2, with TRBD1 matching over 11 bases. This CDR3 has 16 amino acids. V was pared by 4 bases and J by 3 bases, with 4 bases of the junction left unmatched. Germline CDR1 is SGHVS and CDR2 is FQNEAQ. CDR3 coding DNA: TGTGCCAGCAGCTCGCCGGGACAGGGGGACACCGGGGAGCTGTTTTTT. Translation gives CASSSPGQGDTGELFF.

CDR3: CASSLEAGRGSYEQYF. The CDR3, as DNA: TGTGCCAGCAGCTTGGAGGCGGGGAGAGGCTCCTACGAGCAGTACTTC. The rearrangement links TRBV5-4 to TRBJ2-7, with D perhaps matching TRBD2 (6 bases). This CDR3 contains 16 residues. The germline V and J ends were trimmed by 0 bases and 0 bases, with 13 bases remaining between them. CDR1 and CDR2 from the germline V gene are SGHNT and YYREEE (reference sequence).

The chain couples TRBV27 to TRBJ1-1; 7 positions agree with TRBD1. The V gene end was trimmed by 6 bases and the J gene end by 1 base; junction bases not matched to a gene: 5. This CDR3 is built from 14 residues. CDR1 and CDR2 (germline): MNHEY, SMNVEV (reference sequence). CDR3 in amino acids: CASSLQGKNTEAFF. As DNA, the CDR3 is TGTGCCAGCAGCTTACAGGGGAAGAACACTGAAGCTTTCTTT.

Written as DNA, the CDR3 is TGTGCCAGCAGTTACTCGACAGTCACAGATACGCAGTATTTT. Translating gives CASSYSTVTDTQYF. The J gene is TRBJ2-3, the V gene TRBV6-6; the D gene is possibly TRBD1 (5 bases). CDR3 size: 14 residues. Germline V CDR1 and CDR2: MNHNY, SVGAGI (reference sequence). Trimming removed 0 bases from V and 2 bases from J, with 6 bases in between.

The rearrangement uses TRBV29-1 and TRBJ2-5, with 7 bases fitting TRBD1. The CDR3 has 13 residues. V trimming: 2 bases; J trimming: 5 bases; junction bases outside the gene matches: 5. Germline assignment: CDR1 SQVTM and CDR2 ANQGSEA. The CDR3 DNA follows: TGCAGCGTTGAACCTAGGGGGCAGGAGACCCAGTACTTC. Translating it yields CSVEPRGQETQYF.

This sequence joins TRBV9 and TRBJ1-2; D possibly corresponds to TRBD1 (5 bases). Trimming left V 4 bases short and J 6 bases short, with 16 bases between. From germline, CDR1 is SGDLS and CDR2 YYNGEE. This CDR3 spans 14 amino acids. The CDR3 DNA reads as TGTGCCAGCAGCTTCGGGGGTGGGTTAGATGGCTACACCTTC. Translation gives CASSFGGGLDGYTF.

The V gene is TRBV3-1 (or the pseudogene TRBV3-2), the J gene TRBJ1-1; D not resolved. CDR3 length: 13 amino acids. Germline V lookup: CDR1 LGHDT, CDR2 YNNKEL (reference sequence). The germline V and J ends were trimmed by 2 bases and 0 bases, with 4 bases remaining between them. CDR3 sequence: CASSQRVNTEAFF. The DNA for the CDR3 is TGTGCCAGCAGCCAACGGGTGAACACTGAAGCTTTCTTT.

This clone was counted ten times or more. The chain couples TRBV27 to TRBJ1-1; TRBD1 is a possible D gene (5 bases). V dropped 5 bases and J dropped 0 bases, with 16 bases sitting between them. The CDR3 loop spans 16 amino acids. Germline V gives CDR1 MNHEY, CDR2 SMNVEV (reference sequence). CDR3 loop: CASSAMKGLMNTEAFF. The CDR3 DNA sequence: TGTGCCAGCAGTGCAATGAAGGGACTCATGAACACTGAAGCTTTCTTT.

V gene TRBV5-6 combines with J gene TRBJ2-1; tentative D call: TRBD2 (7 bases). Trimming took off 4 bases at V and 6 bases at J, with 20 bases between the two ends. The CDR3 has 16 residues. Germline CDR1 is SGHDT and CDR2 is YYEEEE. The CDR3 sequence: CASSPMGGRGANEQFF. For the CDR3, the DNA is TGTGCCAGCAGCCCAATGGGGGGGCGGGGAGCCAATGAGCAGTTCTTC.

This clone was seen a single time. J is TRBJ2-7 and V is TRBV21-1; whether TRBD1, the table's D call, matches the DNA was not checked. TRBV21-1 constitutes a pseudogene. The CDR3 totals 14 residues. The DNA of the CDR3 is TGTGCCAGCAGCAAATGGGGCAGTATCTACGAGCAGTACTTC. Its protein is CASSKWGSIYEQYF.

The chain combines TRBV13 with TRBJ2-7; TRBD2 matches 7 bases. This CDR3 contains 16 residues. V shed 11 bases, J shed 1 base, and the junction held 17 bases outside the gene matches. The germline gives CDR1 PRHDT, CDR2 FYEKMQ (reference sequence). The CDR3 is CAPRVIPAGKSYEQYF. The CDR3 DNA reads TGTGCCCCCCGGGTGATCCCAGCGGGGAAATCCTACGAGCAGTACTTC.

The gene calls are TRBV4-2 and TRBJ1-5, with 10 bases identical to TRBD1. In germline, CDR1 is LGHNA, CDR2 YNFKEQ. This CDR3 spans 16 amino acids. J gave up 3 bases and V 0 bases, and 2 bases lay outside the gene matches. For the CDR3, the DNA is TGTGCCAGCAGCCAAGAGGACAGGGGGGACAATCAGCCCCAGCATTTT. Amino acid sequence: CASSQEDRGDNQPQHF.

The V call is TRBV5-6, the J call TRBJ2-5; TRBD2 aligns across 7 bases. This CDR3 has 19 residues. CDR1 is SGHDT, CDR2 YYEEEE, per germline. V was pared by 1 base and J by 0 bases, with 15 bases of the junction left unmatched. In nucleotides, the CDR3 is TGTGCCAGCAGCTTGAGGGTGATCGGAGCTAGCGGATACCAAGAGACCCAGTACTTC. Amino acid sequence: CASSLRVIGASGYQETQYF.

The chain carries TRBV6-2 or TRBV6-3 and TRBJ2-7; 9 bases are a match to TRBD1. The CDR3 is 15 amino acids. After removal of 0 bases from V and 3 bases from J, the junction contained 3 bases not matched to a gene. CDR1 MNHEY and CDR2 SVGEGT come from the germline V gene. The CDR3 DNA sequence: TGTGCCAGCAGTTACTCTGCGACAGGGGGCTACGAGCAGTACTTC. This gives the protein CASSYSATGGYEQYF.

This clone showed up just a few times. This chain joins TRBV4-1 and TRBJ1-1; D is ambiguous. The V end was cut by 6 bases, the J end by 3 bases, with 11 bases between. There are 13 residues in the CDR3. CDR1 is MGHRA and CDR2 is YSYEKL in the germline V gene. The CDR3 region is CASRKIGDTEAFF. CDR3 DNA: TGCGCCAGCAGAAAGATCGGGGACACTGAAGCTTTCTTT.